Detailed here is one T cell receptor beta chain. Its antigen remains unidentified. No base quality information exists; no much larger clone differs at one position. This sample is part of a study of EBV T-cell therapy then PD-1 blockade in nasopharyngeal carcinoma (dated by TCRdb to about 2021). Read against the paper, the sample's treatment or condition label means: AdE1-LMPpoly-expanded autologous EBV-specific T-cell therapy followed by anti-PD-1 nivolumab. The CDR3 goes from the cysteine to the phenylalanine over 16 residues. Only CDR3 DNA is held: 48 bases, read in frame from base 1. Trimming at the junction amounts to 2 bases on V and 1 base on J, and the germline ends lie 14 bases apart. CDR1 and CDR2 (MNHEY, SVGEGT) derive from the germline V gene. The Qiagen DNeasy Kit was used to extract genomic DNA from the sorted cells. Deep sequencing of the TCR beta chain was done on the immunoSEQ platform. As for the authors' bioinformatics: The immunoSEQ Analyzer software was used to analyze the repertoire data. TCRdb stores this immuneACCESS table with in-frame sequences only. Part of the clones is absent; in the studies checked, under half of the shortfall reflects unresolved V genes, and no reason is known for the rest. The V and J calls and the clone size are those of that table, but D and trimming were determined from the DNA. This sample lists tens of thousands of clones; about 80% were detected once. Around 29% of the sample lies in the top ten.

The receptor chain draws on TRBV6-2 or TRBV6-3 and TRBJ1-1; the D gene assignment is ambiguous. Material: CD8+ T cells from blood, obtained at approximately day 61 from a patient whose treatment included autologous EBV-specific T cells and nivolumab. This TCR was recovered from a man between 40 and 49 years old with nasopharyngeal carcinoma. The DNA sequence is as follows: TGTGCCAGCAGTTACCTCCCCAGGTCGGGGAACACTGAAGCTTTCTTT. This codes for CASSYLPRSGNTEAFF.